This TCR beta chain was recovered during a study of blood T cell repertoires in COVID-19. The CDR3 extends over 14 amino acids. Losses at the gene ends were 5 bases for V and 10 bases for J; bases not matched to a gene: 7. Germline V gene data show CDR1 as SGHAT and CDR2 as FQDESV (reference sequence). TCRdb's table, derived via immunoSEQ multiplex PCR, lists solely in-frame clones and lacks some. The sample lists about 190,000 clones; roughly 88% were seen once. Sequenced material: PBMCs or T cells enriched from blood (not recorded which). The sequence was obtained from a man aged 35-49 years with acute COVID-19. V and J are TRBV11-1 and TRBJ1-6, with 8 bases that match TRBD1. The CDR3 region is CASSQDRVNSPLHF. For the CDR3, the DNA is TGTGCCAGCAGCCAGGACAGGGTGAACTCACCCCTCCACTTT.